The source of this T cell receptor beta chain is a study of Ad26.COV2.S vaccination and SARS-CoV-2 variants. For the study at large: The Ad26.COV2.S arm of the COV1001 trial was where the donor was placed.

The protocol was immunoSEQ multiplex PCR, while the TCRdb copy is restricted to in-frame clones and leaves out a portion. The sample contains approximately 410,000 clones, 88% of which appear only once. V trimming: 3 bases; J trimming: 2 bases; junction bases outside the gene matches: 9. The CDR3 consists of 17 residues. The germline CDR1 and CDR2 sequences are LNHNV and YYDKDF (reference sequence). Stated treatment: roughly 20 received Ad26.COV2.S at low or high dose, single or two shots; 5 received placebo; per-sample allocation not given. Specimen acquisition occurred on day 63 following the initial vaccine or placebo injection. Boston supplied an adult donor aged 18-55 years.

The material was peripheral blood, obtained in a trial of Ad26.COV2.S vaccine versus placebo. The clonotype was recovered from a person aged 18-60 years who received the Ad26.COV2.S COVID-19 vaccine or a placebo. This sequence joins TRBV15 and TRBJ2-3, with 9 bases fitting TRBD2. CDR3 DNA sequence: TGTGCCACCAGCAGTGAGGCCGAGCGGGGGGTCACAGATACGCAGTATTTT. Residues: CATSSEAERGVTDTQYF.